The 22 T cell receptor beta chains below come from one sample, sequenced in a study of blood T cell repertoires in COVID-19. This table comes from immunoSEQ multiplex PCR, and its TCRdb copy is limited to in-frame clones, with some not included. The table has about 150,000 clones, about 89% seen once; the top ten hold over 0.45%. The specimen was peripheral blood. Receptors originate from a man over 45 with acute or convalescent COVID-19.

This clone was seen more than once but under ten times. This sequence joins TRBV18 and TRBJ1-2; 7 nucleotides line up with TRBD1. After removal of 4 bases from V and 6 bases from J, the junction contained 8 bases not matched to a gene. The CDR3 has 14 amino acids. CDR1 is KGHSH and CDR2 is LQKENI in the germline V gene. In DNA form, the CDR3 reads TGTGCCAGCTCACTAAGACAGGGTCTGGATGGCTACACCTTC. It yields the protein CASSLRQGLDGYTF.

This rearrangement joins TRBV7-2 to TRBJ2-1; 7 nucleotides match TRBD2. The CDR3 sequence is 15 residues long. Trimming cost V 1 base and J 0 bases; bases outside gene matches: 0. CDR1 and CDR2 from the germline V gene are SGHTA and FQGNSA. CDR3 sequence reads: CASSLGTSSYNEQFF. CDR3 nucleotide sequence: TGTGCCAGCAGCTTAGGGACTAGCTCCTACAATGAGCAGTTCTTC.

This chain links TRBV27 with TRBJ1-4; D possibly corresponds to TRBD1 (6 bases). CDR1 MNHEY and CDR2 SMNVEV come from the germline V gene (reference sequence). V shed 5 bases and J shed 5 bases, with 9 bases lying between them. The CDR3 totals 13 residues. This CDR3 is CASSTGKNEKLFF. CDR3 DNA sequence: TGTGCCAGCAGTACAGGGAAGAATGAAAAACTGTTTTTT.

The rearrangement joins TRBV19 to TRBJ2-1, with D hard to call. Per the germline V gene, CDR1 is LNHDA and CDR2 is SQIVND (reference sequence). The CDR3 loop spans 15 amino acids. V lost 9 bases and J lost 3, with 18 bases in between. The CDR3 here is CASRNTFDNYNEQFF. Here the CDR3 DNA reads TGTGCCAGCAGAAATACCTTCGACAACTACAATGAGCAGTTCTTC. Full variable domain (missing parts from reference TRBV19 and TRBJ2-1): DGGITQSPKYLFRKEGQNVTLSCEQNLNHDAMYWYRQDPGQGLRLIYYSQIVNDFQKGDIAEGYSVSREKKESFPLTVTSAQKNPTAFYLCASRNTFDNYNEQFFGPGTRLTVL.

J is TRBJ2-7 and V is TRBV3-1 (or the pseudogene TRBV3-2); TRBD1 might be the D (5 bases). The germline V gene encodes CDR1 LGHDT and CDR2 YNNKEL (reference sequence). Trimming stripped 4 bases from V and 3 bases from J, with 13 bases between. The CDR3 consists of 14 residues. DNA for the CDR3: TGTGCCAGCAGCCCTTCGACAGACAACTACGAGCAGTACGTC. Its protein product is CASSPSTDNYEQYV.

The J gene is TRBJ2-1, the V gene TRBV5-1; 8 bases fit TRBD2. Germline assignment: CDR1 SGHRS and CDR2 YFSETQ. The CDR3 runs 17 residues. V gave up 0 bases and J gave up 2 bases; unmatched junction bases: 7. The CDR3 DNA sequence: TGCGCCAGCAGCTTGGTTCCAACGGGGGGGCCCTACAATGAGCAGTTCTTC. This translates into CASSLVPTGGPYNEQFF.

This clone was recorded once. The rearrangement joins TRBV5-4 to TRBJ1-4; TRBD1 matches at 10 bases. Per germline, CDR1 SGHNT and CDR2 YYREEE (reference sequence). This CDR3 contains 15 residues. J lost 2 bases, V lost 4 bases, and 2 bases had no gene match. The CDR3 here is CASSQTGGTNEKLFF. Here the CDR3 DNA reads TGTGCCAGCAGCCAGACAGGGGGCACTAATGAAAAACTGTTTTTT.

The chain joins TRBV28 to TRBJ1-5, with 9 bases identical to TRBD1. The ends lost 6 bases at V and 3 bases at J; junction bases unmatched: 6. The CDR3 is 15 residues long. The germline gives CDR1 MDHEN, CDR2 SYDVKM. The CDR3 protein is CASSNRGPLNQPQHF. CDR3 nucleotide sequence: TGTGCCAGCAGCAACAGGGGGCCACTCAATCAGCCCCAGCATTTT.

The chain joins TRBV4-2 to TRBJ1-5, with 7 nucleotides matching TRBD1. V lost 4 bases, J lost 3 bases, and 6 bases stayed unmatched. CDR1 LGHNA and CDR2 YNFKEQ come from the germline V gene. There are 15 residues in the CDR3. CDR3 loop: CASSRQTGTNQPQHF. The CDR3 DNA follows: TGTGCCAGCAGCCGCCAGACAGGGACCAATCAGCCCCAGCATTTT.

The chain is built from TRBV20-1 and TRBJ1-2; D not resolved. V was cut by 6 bases and J by 8 bases, with 10 bases left in between. The CDR3 spans 10 residues. Germline CDR1 is DFQATT and CDR2 is SNEGSKA (reference sequence). This CDR3 reads CSASGRGYTF. The CDR3 DNA sequence: TGCAGTGCCAGTGGGAGAGGCTACACCTTC.

The chain combines TRBV6-5 with TRBJ1-2, with D hard to call. This CDR3 comprises 13 residues. From germline, CDR1 is MNHEY and CDR2 SVGAGI. V was trimmed by 5 bases and J by 3 bases, leaving 10 bases between them. The CDR3 protein is CASSPRNYYGYTF. The CDR3 DNA reads as TGTGCCAGCAGTCCTCGTAATTACTATGGCTACACCTTC.

This sequence joins TRBV5-1 and TRBJ2-1; D perhaps matches TRBD2 (8 bases). Germline CDR1 SGHRS, CDR2 YFSETQ. Trimming shortened V by 7 bases and J by 6 bases, and 17 bases separated the two germline ends. The CDR3 sequence is 14 residues long. Here the CDR3 reads CASEDRAGGNEQFF. The CDR3 nucleotides read TGCGCCAGCGAAGACAGGGCGGGAGGCAATGAGCAGTTCTTC.

V and J are TRBV4-1 and TRBJ2-7, with TRBD2 as a possible D gene (5 bases). V dropped 1 base and J dropped 4 bases, with 11 bases sitting between them. The germline V gene has CDR1 MGHRA and CDR2 YSYEKL. The CDR3 is made up of 14 amino acids. The CDR3 DNA is TGCGCCAGCAGCCAAGCGGGGAAGAGGTACGAGCAGTACTTC. Amino acid sequence: CASSQAGKRYEQYF.

J is TRBJ1-4 and V is TRBV4-3, with D hard to call. Germline CDR1 reads LGHNA; CDR2 reads YSLEER. Trimming cost V 0 bases and J 6 bases, with 14 bases left between them. This CDR3 is built from 16 residues. The CDR3 loop reads CASSQDFGIGDEKLFF. The CDR3 DNA is TGCGCCAGCAGCCAAGATTTCGGGATTGGGGATGAAAAACTGTTTTTT.

This clone was seen a single time. V usage is TRBV6-6 and J usage is TRBJ1-5; tentative D call: TRBD1 (6 bases). Per the germline V gene, CDR1 is MNHNY and CDR2 is SVGAGI (reference sequence). The CDR3 has 15 amino acids. Trimming removed 5 bases at V and 1 base at J, with 12 bases between. In DNA form, the CDR3 reads TGTGCCAGCAGTCCGAACGGACAGAGCAATCAGCCCCAGCATTTT. Translated, it gives CASSPNGQSNQPQHF.

The rearrangement links TRBV28 to TRBJ2-3; the D gene is possibly TRBD1 (5 bases). The V gene's germline CDR1 is MDHEN and CDR2 SYDVKM. This CDR3 has 14 amino acids. Trimming shortened V by 7 bases and J by 4 bases, and 15 bases separated the two germline ends. The DNA for the CDR3 is TGTGCCAGCACCCAGGGCCCGTTGGCAGATACGCAGTATTTT. It translates to CASTQGPLADTQYF.

The J gene is TRBJ2-2, the V gene TRBV29-1; TRBD1 might be the D (6 bases). The germline V and J ends were trimmed by 7 bases and 1 base, with 10 bases remaining between them. This CDR3 contains 13 residues. The germline V gene encodes CDR1 SQVTM and CDR2 ANQGSEA. In nucleotides, the CDR3 is TGCAGCGGGAAGACAGGGAACACCGGGGAGCTGTTTTTT. It translates to CSGKTGNTGELFF.

The rearrangement links TRBV7-2 to TRBJ1-3; D gene unclear. In germline, CDR1 is SGHTA, CDR2 FQGNSA. The CDR3 is 12 residues long. V was clipped by 9 bases and J by 5 bases, with 11 bases between them. Written as DNA, the CDR3 is TGTGCCAGTGCCAGGACTAGAAACACCATATATTTT. This translates into CASARTRNTIYF.

The chain couples TRBV30 to TRBJ1-3; D not resolved. CDR1 is GTSNPN and CDR2 is SVGIG in the germline V gene (reference sequence). Trimming took 4 bases from V and 3 from J, leaving 4 bases between them. The length of the CDR3 is 11 residues. CDR3 in amino acids: CAWTSGNTIYF. The CDR3 DNA reads as TGTGCCTGGACGAGTGGAAACACCATATATTTT.

The chain links TRBV5-1 to TRBJ2-2; 14 bases agree with TRBD2. This CDR3 contains 16 residues. Germline CDR1 and CDR2: SGHRS and YFSETQ. V shed 3 bases, J shed 5 bases, and the junction held 3 bases outside the gene matches. DNA of the CDR3: TGCGCCAGCAGCTCCGGGACTAGCGGGAGTACCGGGGAGCTGTTTTTT. Translating gives CASSSGTSGSTGELFF.

The rearrangement links TRBV28 to TRBJ2-1, with 9 bases fitting TRBD1. V trimming: 6 bases; J trimming: 2 bases; junction bases outside the gene matches: 20. This CDR3 is built from 20 residues. Germline V gives CDR1 MDHEN, CDR2 SYDVKM. CDR3 in DNA: TGTGCCAGCAGCTGGGGACAGGGTAATCGAAGTTTTCGCCCCTACAATGAGCAGTTCTTC. Its translation: CASSWGQGNRSFRPYNEQFF.

The V call is TRBV7-9, the J call TRBJ1-4; 8 bases match TRBD1. The CDR3 length is 16 residues. Germline CDR1 is SEHNR and CDR2 is FQNEAQ (reference sequence). With V trimmed by 5 bases and J by 0 bases, 5 bases remained unmatched. The DNA for the CDR3 is TGTGCCAGCAGCCCCGGACAGGGCGCAACTAATGAAAAACTGTTTTTT. It codes for CASSPGQGATNEKLFF.